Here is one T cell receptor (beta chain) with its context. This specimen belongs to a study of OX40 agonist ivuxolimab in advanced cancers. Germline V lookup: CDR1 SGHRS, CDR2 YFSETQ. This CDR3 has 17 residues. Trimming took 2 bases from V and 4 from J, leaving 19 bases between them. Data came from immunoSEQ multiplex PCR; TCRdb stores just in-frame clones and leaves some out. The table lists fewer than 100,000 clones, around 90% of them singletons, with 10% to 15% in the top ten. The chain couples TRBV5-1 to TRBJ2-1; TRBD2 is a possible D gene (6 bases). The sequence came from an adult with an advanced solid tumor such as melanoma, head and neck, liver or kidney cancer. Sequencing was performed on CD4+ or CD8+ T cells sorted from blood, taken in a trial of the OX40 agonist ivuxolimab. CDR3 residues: CASSFPAAGSTYNEQFF. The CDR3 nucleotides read TGCGCCAGCAGCTTCCCGGCGGCGGGATCAACATACAATGAGCAGTTCTTC.